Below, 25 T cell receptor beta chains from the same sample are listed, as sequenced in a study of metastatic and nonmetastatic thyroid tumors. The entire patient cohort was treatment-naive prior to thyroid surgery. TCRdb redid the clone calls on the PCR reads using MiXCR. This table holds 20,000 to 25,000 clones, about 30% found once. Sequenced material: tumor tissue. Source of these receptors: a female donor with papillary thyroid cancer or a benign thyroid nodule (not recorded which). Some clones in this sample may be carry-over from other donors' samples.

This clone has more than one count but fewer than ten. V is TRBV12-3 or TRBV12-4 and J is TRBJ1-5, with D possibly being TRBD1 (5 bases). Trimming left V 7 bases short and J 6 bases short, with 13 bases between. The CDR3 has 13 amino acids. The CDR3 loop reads CASTPQGRQPQHF. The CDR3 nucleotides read TGTGCCAGCACCCCTCAGGGACGTCAGCCCCAGCATTTT.

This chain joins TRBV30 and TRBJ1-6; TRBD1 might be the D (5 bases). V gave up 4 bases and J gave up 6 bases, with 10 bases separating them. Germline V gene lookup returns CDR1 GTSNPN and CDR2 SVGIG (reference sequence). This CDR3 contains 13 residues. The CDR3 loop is CAWIGGGNSPLHF. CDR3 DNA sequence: TGTGCCTGGATCGGGGGGGGTAATTCACCCCTCCACTTT.

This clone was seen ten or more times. CDR3 DNA: TGTGCCAGCAGCGTTTTAGACAGGGGTAATTCACCCCTCCACTTT. As protein: CASSVLDRGNSPLHF. The chain couples TRBV9 to TRBJ1-6, with TRBD1 matching over 8 bases. Germline V gene data show CDR1 as SGDLS and CDR2 as YYNGEE. V shed 2 bases, J shed 6 bases, and the junction held 4 bases outside the gene matches. This CDR3 has 15 residues.

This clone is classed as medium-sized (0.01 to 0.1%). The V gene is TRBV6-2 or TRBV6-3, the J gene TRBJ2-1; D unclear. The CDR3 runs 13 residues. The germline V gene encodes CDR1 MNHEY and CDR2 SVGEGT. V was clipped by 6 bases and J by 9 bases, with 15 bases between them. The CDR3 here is CASSLSQTGEQFF. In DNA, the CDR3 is TGTGCCAGCAGCCTCAGCCAAACTGGTGAGCAGTTCTTC.

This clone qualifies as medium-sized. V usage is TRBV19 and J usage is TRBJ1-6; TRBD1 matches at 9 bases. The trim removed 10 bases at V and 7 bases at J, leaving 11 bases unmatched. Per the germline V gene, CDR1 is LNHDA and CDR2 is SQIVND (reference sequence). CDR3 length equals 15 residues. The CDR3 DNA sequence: TGTGCCACTGCTTTGGGGACAGGGAAAAATTCACCCCTCCACTTT. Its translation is CATALGTGKNSPLHF. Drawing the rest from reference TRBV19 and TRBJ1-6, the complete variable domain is DGGITQSPKYLFRKEGQNVTLSCEQNLNHDAMYWYRQDPGQGLRLIYYSQIVNDFQKGDIAEGYSVSREKKESFPLTVTSAQKNPTAFYLCATALGTGKNSPLHFGNGTRLTVT.

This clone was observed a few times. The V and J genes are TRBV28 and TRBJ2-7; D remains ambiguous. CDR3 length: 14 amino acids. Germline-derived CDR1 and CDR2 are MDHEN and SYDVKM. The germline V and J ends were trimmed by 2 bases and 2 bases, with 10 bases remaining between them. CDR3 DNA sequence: TGTGCCAGCAGTTTACCTCTAGGACCCTACGAGCAGTACTTC. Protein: CASSLPLGPYEQYF.

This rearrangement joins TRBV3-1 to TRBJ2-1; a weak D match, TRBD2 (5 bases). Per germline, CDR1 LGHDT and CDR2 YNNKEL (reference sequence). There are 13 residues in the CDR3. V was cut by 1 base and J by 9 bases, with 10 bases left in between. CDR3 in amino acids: CASSQGEGIEQFF. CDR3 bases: TGTGCCAGCAGCCAAGGAGAGGGCATTGAGCAGTTCTTC.

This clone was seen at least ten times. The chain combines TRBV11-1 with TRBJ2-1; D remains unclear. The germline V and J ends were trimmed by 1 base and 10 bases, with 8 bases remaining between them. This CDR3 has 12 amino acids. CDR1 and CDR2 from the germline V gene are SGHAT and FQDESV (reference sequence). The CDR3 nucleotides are TGTGCCAGCAGCTTAGGGTTACGGGAGCAGTTCTTC. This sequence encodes CASSLGLREQFF.

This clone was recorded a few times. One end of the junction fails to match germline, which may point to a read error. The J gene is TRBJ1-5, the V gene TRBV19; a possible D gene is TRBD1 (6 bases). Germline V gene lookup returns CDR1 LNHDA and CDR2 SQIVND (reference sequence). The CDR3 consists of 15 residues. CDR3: CVSSLRLDRNQPKHF. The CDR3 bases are TGTGTCAGTAGCCTCAGACTGGACAGAAATCAGCCCAAGCATTTT.

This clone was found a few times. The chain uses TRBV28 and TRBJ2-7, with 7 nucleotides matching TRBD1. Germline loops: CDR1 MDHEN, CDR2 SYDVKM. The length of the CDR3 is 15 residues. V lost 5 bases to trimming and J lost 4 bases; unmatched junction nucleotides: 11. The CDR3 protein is CASSTPGQLLYEQYF. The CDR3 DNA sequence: TGTGCCAGCAGTACACCGGGACAGCTTCTTTACGAGCAGTACTTC. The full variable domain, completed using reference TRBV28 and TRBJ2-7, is DVKVTQSSRYLVKRTGEKVFLECVQDMDHENMFWYRQDPGLGLRLIYFSYDVKMKEKGDIPEGYSVSREKKERFSLILESASTNQTSMYLCASSTPGQLLYEQYFGPGTRLTVT.

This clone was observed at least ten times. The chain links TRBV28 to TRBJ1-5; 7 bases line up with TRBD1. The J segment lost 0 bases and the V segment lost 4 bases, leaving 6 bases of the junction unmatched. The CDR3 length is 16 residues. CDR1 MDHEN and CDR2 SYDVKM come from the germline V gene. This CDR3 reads CASSSRQGSSNQPQHF. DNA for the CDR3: TGTGCCAGCAGTTCCCGACAGGGTTCTAGCAATCAGCCCCAGCATTTT.

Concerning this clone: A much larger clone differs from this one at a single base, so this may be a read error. The CDR3 sequence is CSTQDSHGNAIYF. In DNA, the CDR3 is TGCAGTACTCAAGACAGCCATGGAAACGCCATATATTTT. The V call is TRBV20-1, the J call TRBJ1-3, with a possible D match to TRBD1 (5 bases). This CDR3 has 13 residues. The germline V gene encodes CDR1 DFQATT and CDR2 SNEGSKA (reference sequence).

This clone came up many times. The CDR3 nucleotides read TGTGCCAGCAGCGTACAACAGACTAACACCGGGGAGCTGTTTTTT. Amino acid sequence: CASSVQQTNTGELFF. The chain uses TRBV9 and TRBJ2-2; D ambiguous. Between the trimmed V and J ends, which lost 1 base and 2 bases, there was a span of 9 bases. Germline V gene lookup returns CDR1 SGDLS and CDR2 YYNGEE. This CDR3 has 15 residues.

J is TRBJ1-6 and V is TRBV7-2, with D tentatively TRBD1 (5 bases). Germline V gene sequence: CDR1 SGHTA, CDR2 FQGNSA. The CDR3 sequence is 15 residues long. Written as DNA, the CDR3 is TGTGAAAGCAGCTTAGCAGGGCACTATAATTCACCCCTCCACTTT. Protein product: CESSLAGHYNSPLHF.

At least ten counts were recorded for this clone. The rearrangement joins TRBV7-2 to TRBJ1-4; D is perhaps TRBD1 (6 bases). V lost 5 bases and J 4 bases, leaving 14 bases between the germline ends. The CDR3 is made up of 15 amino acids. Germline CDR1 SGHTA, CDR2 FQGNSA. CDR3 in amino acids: CASSPQEGVNEKLFF. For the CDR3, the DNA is TGTGCCAGCAGCCCCCAGGAGGGGGTTAATGAAAAACTGTTTTTT.

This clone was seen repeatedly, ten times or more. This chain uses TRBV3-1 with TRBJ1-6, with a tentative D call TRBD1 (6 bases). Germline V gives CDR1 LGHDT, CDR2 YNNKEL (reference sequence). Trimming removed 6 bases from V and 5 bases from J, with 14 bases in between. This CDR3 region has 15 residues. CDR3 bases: TGTGCCAGCAGAACCACCGGGACACATAATTCACCCCTCCACTTT. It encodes CASRTTGTHNSPLHF.

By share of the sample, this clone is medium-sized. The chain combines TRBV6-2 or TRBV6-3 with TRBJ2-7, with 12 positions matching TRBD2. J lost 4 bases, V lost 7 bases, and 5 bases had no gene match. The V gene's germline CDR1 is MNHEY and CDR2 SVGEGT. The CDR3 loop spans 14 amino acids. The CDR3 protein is CASTPTSGGYEQYF. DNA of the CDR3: TGTGCCAGCACCCCGACTAGCGGGGGATACGAGCAGTACTTC.

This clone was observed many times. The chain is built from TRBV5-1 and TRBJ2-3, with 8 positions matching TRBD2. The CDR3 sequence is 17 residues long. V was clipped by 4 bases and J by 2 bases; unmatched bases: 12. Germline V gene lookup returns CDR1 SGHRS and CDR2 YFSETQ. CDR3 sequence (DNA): TGCGCCAGCAGCGCCCTTCCTCGGGGGGGAGTCACAGATACGCAGTATTTT. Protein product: CASSALPRGGVTDTQYF.

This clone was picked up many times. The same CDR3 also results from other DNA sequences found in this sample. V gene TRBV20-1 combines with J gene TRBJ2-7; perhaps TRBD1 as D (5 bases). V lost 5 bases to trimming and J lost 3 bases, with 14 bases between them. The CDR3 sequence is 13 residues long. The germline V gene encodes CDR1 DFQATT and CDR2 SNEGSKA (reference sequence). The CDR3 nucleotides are TGCAGTGCTGGCAGGGTATCGGGCTACGAGCAGTACTTC. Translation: CSAGRVSGYEQYF.

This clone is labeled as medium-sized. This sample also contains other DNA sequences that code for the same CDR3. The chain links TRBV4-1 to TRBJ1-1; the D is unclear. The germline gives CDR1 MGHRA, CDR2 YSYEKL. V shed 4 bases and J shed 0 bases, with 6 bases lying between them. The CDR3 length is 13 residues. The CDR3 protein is CASSLGLNTEAFF. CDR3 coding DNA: TGCGCCAGCAGCCTAGGATTGAACACTGAAGCTTTCTTT.

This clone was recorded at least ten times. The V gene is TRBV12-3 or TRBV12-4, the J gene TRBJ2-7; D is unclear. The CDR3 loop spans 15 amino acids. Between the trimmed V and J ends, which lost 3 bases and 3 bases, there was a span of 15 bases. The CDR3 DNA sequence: TGTGCCAGCAGTTTGGGGAATCTGGGATTCTACGAGCAGTACTTC. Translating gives CASSLGNLGFYEQYF.

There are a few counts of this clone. Written as DNA, the CDR3 is TGTGCCAGCAGTCCCCTAGCAGATACGCAGTATTTT. Protein: CASSPLADTQYF. This chain uses TRBV12-3 or TRBV12-4 with TRBJ2-3; no reliable D call. The CDR3 is 12 amino acids. V was cut by 5 bases and J by 4 bases, with 7 bases left in between.

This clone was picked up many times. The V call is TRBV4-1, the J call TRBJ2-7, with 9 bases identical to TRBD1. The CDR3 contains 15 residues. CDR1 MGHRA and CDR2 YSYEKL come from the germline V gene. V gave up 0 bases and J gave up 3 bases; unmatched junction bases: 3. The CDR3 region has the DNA TGCGCCAGCAGCCAAGAACGGACAGGGGACTACGAGCAGTACTTC. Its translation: CASSQERTGDYEQYF.

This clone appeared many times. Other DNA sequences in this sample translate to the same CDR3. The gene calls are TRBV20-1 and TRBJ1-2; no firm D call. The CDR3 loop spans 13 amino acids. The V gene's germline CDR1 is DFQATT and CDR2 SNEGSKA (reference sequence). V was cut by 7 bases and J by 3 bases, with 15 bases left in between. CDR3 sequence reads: CSVVVGSDYGYTF. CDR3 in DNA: TGCAGTGTTGTCGTAGGCTCTGACTATGGCTACACCTTC.

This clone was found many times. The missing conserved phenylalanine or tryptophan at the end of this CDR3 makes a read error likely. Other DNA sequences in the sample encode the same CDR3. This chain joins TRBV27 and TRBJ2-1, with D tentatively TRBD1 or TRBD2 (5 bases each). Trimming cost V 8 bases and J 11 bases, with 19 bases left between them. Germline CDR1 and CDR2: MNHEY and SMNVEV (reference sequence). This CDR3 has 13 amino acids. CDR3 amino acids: CASQTAIGGKQFS. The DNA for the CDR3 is TGTGCCAGCCAAACCGCTATTGGGGGTAAGCAGTTCTCC.